A selection of T cell receptor beta chains follows, all from one sample in a study of OX40 agonist ivuxolimab in advanced cancers. The repertoire was sequenced with immunoSEQ multiplex PCR; TCRdb's copy has only in-frame clones and lacks some. The sample carries 150,000 to 190,000 clones, 90% to 95% recorded once. Sequenced material: CD4+ or CD8+ T cells sorted from blood, taken in a trial of the OX40 agonist ivuxolimab. Receptor source: an adult with an advanced solid tumor such as melanoma, head and neck, liver or kidney cancer. CDR3s include the opening cysteine and the closing phenylalanine or tryptophan.

len: 20; v_gene: TRBV7-2; j_gene: TRBJ1-6; CDR3aa: CASSLAPGQGPSSYNSPLHF
len: 15; v_gene: TRBV19; j_gene: TRBJ2-7; CDR3aa: CATTPTSGSTYEQYF
len: 14; v_gene: TRBV11-1; j_gene: TRBJ2-5; CDR3aa: CASSLVLAEETQYF
len: 14; v_gene: TRBV11-1; j_gene: TRBJ2-2; CDR3aa: CASSSQLNTGELFF
len: 17; v_gene: TRBV10-2; j_gene: TRBJ2-3; CDR3aa: CASSESKWSGWPDTQYF
len: 17; v_gene: TRBV5-8; j_gene: TRBJ2-3; CDR3aa: CASSLDGSGGAADTQYF
len: 16; v_gene: TRBV2; j_gene: TRBJ2-3; CDR3aa: CASAPWTSAYTDTQYF
len: 15; v_gene: TRBV28; j_gene: TRBJ2-6; CDR3aa: CASKEAGAGANVLTF
len: 16; v_gene: TRBV4-3; j_gene: TRBJ1-3; CDR3aa: CASSHEGTGSGNTIYF
len: 15; v_gene: TRBV5-1; j_gene: TRBJ2-5; CDR3aa: CASSLYGKQQETQYF
len: 16; v_gene: TRBV4-3; j_gene: TRBJ1-2; CDR3aa: CASSQEGQTGNYGYTF
len: 13; v_gene: TRBV25-1; j_gene: TRBJ1-2; CDR3aa: CASSDRVVEGYTF